The 32 T cell receptor beta chains presented below share a single source sample, sequenced in a study of cytomegalovirus exposure and HLA in healthy donors. Use of 60 Vbeta and 13 Jbeta primers characterized the PCR. Generated by immunoSEQ multiplex PCR, the TCRdb table keeps only in-frame clones and is missing some. The listing records fewer than 85,000 clones. The source material was PBMCs. These receptors were taken from a man aged 50-59 years in good health and CMV-seropositive.

The V call is TRBV4-1, the J call TRBJ1-5; 10 bases map to TRBD1. The CDR3 is 15 residues long. Losses at the gene ends were 8 bases for V and 8 bases for J; bases not matched to a gene: 12. Looked up from germline, CDR1 is MGHRA and CDR2 is YSYEKL. The CDR3 DNA reads TGCGCCAGCGAACCGGGACAGGGGCCAGGTGAGCCCCAGCATTTT. Translation: CASEPGQGPGEPQHF.

CDR3 DNA: TGTGCCAGCAGAATTAATCCCCTCTATGGCTACACCTTC. Amino acid sequence: CASRINPLYGYTF. The V and J genes are TRBV6-1 and TRBJ1-2; D is uncertain. CDR3 length: 13 residues. In germline, CDR1 is MNHNS, CDR2 SASEGT. Trimming removed 6 bases from V and 4 bases from J, with 12 bases in between.

The V call is TRBV9, the J call TRBJ2-3; possibly TRBD1 for D (6 bases). Germline V gives CDR1 SGDLS, CDR2 YYNGEE. The CDR3 runs to 15 residues. V gave up 0 bases and J gave up 2 bases, with 10 bases separating them. The CDR3 DNA sequence: TGTGCCAGCAGCGTAGGGGGACAACCCACAGATACGCAGTATTTT. It encodes CASSVGGQPTDTQYF. Filled out from reference TRBV9 and TRBJ2-3, the complete variable domain reads DSGVTQTPKHLITATGQRVTLRCSPRSGDLSVYWYQQSLDQGLQFLIQYYNGEERAKGNILERFSAQQFPDLHSELNLSSLELGDSALYFCASSVGGQPTDTQYFGPGTRLTVL.

Regarding this clone: The sample holds other DNA sequences that translate to the same CDR3. The chain employs TRBV7-9 and TRBJ1-2, with D possibly TRBD1 on 5 matching bases. The V end was cut by 5 bases, the J end by 6 bases, with 16 bases between. The germline V gene encodes CDR1 SEHNR and CDR2 FQNEAQ (reference sequence). CDR3 length equals 14 residues. DNA for the CDR3: TGTGCCAGCAGCCCCTCGGGGAGGGGTCATGGCTACACCTTC. This sequence encodes CASSPSGRGHGYTF.

The chain carries TRBV11-2 and TRBJ2-6; perhaps TRBD2 as D (7 bases). The CDR3 sequence is 17 residues long. The V end was cut by 5 bases, the J end by 1 base, with 15 bases between. The V gene's germline CDR1 is SGHAT and CDR2 FQNNGV. CDR3 DNA: TGTGCCAGCAGCCCCGGGGGGCGGGGGTCTGGGGCCAACGTCCTGACTTTC. It is translated as CASSPGGRGSGANVLTF.

V and J are TRBV10-3 and TRBJ2-3; 7 bases are a match to TRBD1. The CDR3 spans 14 residues. CDR1 and CDR2 from the germline V gene are ENHRY and SYGVKD. Trimming removed 7 bases from V and 5 bases from J; junction bases left unmatched: 9. CDR3 in amino acids: CAITDGTVRDTQYF. DNA of the CDR3: TGTGCCATCACCGACGGGACAGTCAGAGATACGCAGTATTTT.

The chain couples TRBV2 to TRBJ1-2, with 7 bases that match TRBD1. Germline assignment: CDR1 SNHLY and CDR2 FYNNEI. The CDR3 spans 15 residues. Trimming took 11 bases from V and 8 from J; bases not matched to a gene: 20. CDR3 in DNA: TGTGCCCGACCGCCCCAGGGGGAAAACCTTTGGGGCTACACCTTC. Its translation is CARPPQGENLWGYTF.

This rearrangement joins TRBV12-5 to TRBJ2-1; 13 bases are shared with TRBD2. This CDR3 has 16 amino acids. Germline assignment: CDR1 LGHNT and CDR2 FRNRAP. V lost 7 bases, J lost 8 bases, and 11 bases stayed unmatched. CDR3 amino acids: CASALGWTSGRDEQFF. CDR3 nucleotides: TGTGCTAGTGCCCTAGGGTGGACTAGCGGGAGAGATGAGCAGTTCTTC.

The CDR3 nucleotides are TGTGCCAGCAGTCCGCGGGACAGGGCAAACACTGAAGCTTTCTTT. Translation: CASSPRDRANTEAFF. The V gene is TRBV2, the J gene TRBJ1-1, with 9 nucleotides matching TRBD1. This CDR3 has 15 residues. Germline-derived CDR1 and CDR2 are SNHLY and FYNNEI. The junction had 6 bases not matched to a gene; V was cut back by 5 bases and J by 2 bases.

The V call is TRBV18, the J call TRBJ2-5; tentative D call: TRBD1 (5 bases). This CDR3 region has 14 residues. The V end lost 3 bases, the J end lost 2 bases, and 10 bases lay between the germline ends. Germline V gene lookup returns CDR1 KGHSH and CDR2 LQKENI. The CDR3 nucleotides read TGTGCCAGCTCACCGGCAGGGCGGCAAGAGACCCAGTACTTC. Translated: CASSPAGRQETQYF.

The chain links TRBV7-6 to TRBJ2-3; 7 nucleotides line up with TRBD2. Germline trimming cut 5 bases from V and 2 bases from J; bases unmatched to any gene: 13. Looked up from germline, CDR1 is SGHVS and CDR2 is FNYEAQ. The CDR3 consists of 17 residues. Written as DNA, the CDR3 is TGTGCCAGCAGCACCTACCCCCAGCGGGGCTTCACAGATACGCAGTATTTT. It encodes CASSTYPQRGFTDTQYF.

The chain employs TRBV4-1 and TRBJ2-6; D unresolved. V lost 0 bases to trimming and J lost 5 bases, with 5 bases between them. CDR1 is MGHRA, CDR2 YSYEKL, per germline. The CDR3 covers 14 residues. The CDR3: CASSQEARANVLTF. In DNA form, the CDR3 reads TGCGCCAGCAGCCAAGAGGCCAGGGCCAACGTCCTGACTTTC.

The rearrangement joins TRBV6-1 to TRBJ2-3; the match to TRBD2 covers 8 bases. Germline CDR1 and CDR2: MNHNS and SASEGT. Trimming at V came to 6 bases and at J to 0 bases, leaving 5 bases not matched to a gene. The length of the CDR3 is 15 residues. The CDR3 DNA sequence: TGTGCCAGCAGGCCGATAGCGGGGAGCACAGATACGCAGTATTTT. As protein: CASRPIAGSTDTQYF.

The chain carries TRBV5-1 and TRBJ1-1; D possibly corresponds to TRBD1 (5 bases). Trimming cost V 4 bases and J 5 bases, with 18 bases left between them. CDR1 and CDR2 from the germline V gene are SGHRS and YFSETQ. The CDR3 consists of 15 residues. CDR3 DNA: TGCGCCAGCAGCCATGGGACCTCGGGAGGAACTGAAGCTTTCTTT. This sequence encodes CASSHGTSGGTEAFF. Full variable domain (outside the CDR3, taken from reference TRBV5-1 and TRBJ1-1): KAGVTQTPRYLIKTRGQQVTLSCSPISGHRSVSWYQQTPGQGLQFLFEYFSETQRNKGNFPGRFSGRQFSNSRSEMNVSTLELGDSALYLCASSHGTSGGTEAFFGQGTRLTVV.

The chain has TRBV6-5 and TRBJ1-6; 9 nucleotides match TRBD1. From germline, CDR1 is MNHEY and CDR2 SVGAGI. The V gene end was trimmed by 0 bases and the J gene end by 10 bases; junction bases not matched to a gene: 7. The CDR3 runs to 16 residues. CDR3: CASSYSPGTGLSPLHF. Written as DNA, the CDR3 is TGTGCCAGCAGTTACTCCCCCGGGACAGGGTTGTCACCCCTCCACTTT.

The chain carries TRBV7-8 and TRBJ1-1; D might be TRBD1 (5 bases). Trimming removed 2 bases at V and 3 bases at J, with 10 bases between. The CDR3 has 14 amino acids. Germline V gene data show CDR1 as SGHVS and CDR2 as FQNEAQ. CDR3 bases: TGTGCCAGCAGCTTACAAGGGGAGGACACTGAAGCTTTCTTT. This encodes CASSLQGEDTEAFF.

The V and J genes are TRBV7-2 and TRBJ2-1; the D gene is possibly TRBD2 (7 bases). V was cut by 5 bases and J by 0 bases, with 11 bases left in between. There are 15 residues in the CDR3. Germline V gene data show CDR1 as SGHTA and CDR2 as FQGNSA. This chain's CDR3 is CASSGEGGSYNEQFF. The CDR3 nucleotides read TGTGCCAGCAGCGGGGAGGGGGGCTCCTACAATGAGCAGTTCTTC.

V is TRBV13 and J is TRBJ1-2; 7 bases fit TRBD1. J lost 8 bases, V lost 3 bases, and 9 bases had no gene match. The CDR3 extends over 14 amino acids. Germline V lookup: CDR1 PRHDT, CDR2 FYEKMQ (reference sequence). CDR3 region: CASSFTNTGEGYTF. The CDR3 DNA reads TGTGCCAGCAGCTTTACAAACACAGGGGAAGGCTACACCTTC.

The V call is TRBV6-6, the J call TRBJ2-1; D may be TRBD1 (6 bases). The CDR3 is 15 amino acids. Per the germline V gene, CDR1 is MNHNY and CDR2 is SVGAGI (reference sequence). The V end was cut by 0 bases, the J end by 5 bases, with 11 bases between. The CDR3 is CASSYSRQDHNEQFF. The CDR3 DNA sequence: TGTGCCAGCAGTTACTCTCGACAGGACCACAATGAGCAGTTCTTC.

About this clone: Other DNA sequences in this specimen translate into the identical CDR3. The J gene is TRBJ2-3, the V gene TRBV19; the match to TRBD2 covers 7 bases. Germline-derived CDR1 and CDR2 are LNHDA and SQIVND (reference sequence). This CDR3 is built from 18 residues. The chain's CDR3 is CVYSKLEGLAVSTDTQYF. Here the CDR3 DNA reads TGTGTCTATAGCAAGTTGGAGGGTCTAGCGGTTAGCACAGATACGCAGTATTTT.

The V gene is TRBV7-3, the J gene TRBJ2-2, with TRBD1 as a possible D gene (7 bases). The CDR3 sequence is 16 residues long. The germline V gene has CDR1 SGHTA and CDR2 FQGTGA. The V end lost 4 bases, the J end lost 0 bases, and 12 bases lay between the germline ends. The CDR3 DNA sequence: TGTGCCAGCAGCTCGGGCGGGACAGCGAACACCGGGGAGCTGTTTTTT. Translation: CASSSGGTANTGELFF.

The chain combines TRBV5-1 with TRBJ2-7; 9 bases align to TRBD2. This CDR3 has 15 amino acids. Germline CDR1 is SGHRS and CDR2 is YFSETQ. V lost 2 bases, J lost 3 bases, and 6 bases stayed unmatched. CDR3 sequence: CASSLRAGGIYEQYF. As DNA, the CDR3 is TGCGCCAGCAGCTTAAGAGCGGGAGGCATCTACGAGCAGTACTTC.

The chain employs TRBV6-5 and TRBJ1-5; 9 bases match TRBD1. Unmatched junction bases numbered 6, after V lost 6 bases and J lost 6 bases. CDR3 length equals 14 residues. The germline V gene encodes CDR1 MNHEY and CDR2 SVGAGI. CDR3 region: CASRTGGVGQPQHF. In DNA form, the CDR3 reads TGTGCCAGCAGGACAGGGGGAGTTGGTCAGCCCCAGCATTTT.

The genes are TRBV18 and TRBJ2-7; TRBD2 matches at 10 bases. Germline assignment: CDR1 KGHSH and CDR2 LQKENI. This CDR3 is 13 amino acids long. V was clipped by 9 bases and J by 4 bases; unmatched bases: 6. CDR3 region: CASSGLALYEQYF. In DNA, the CDR3 is TGTGCCAGTTCGGGACTAGCGCTTTACGAGCAGTACTTC.

The chain combines TRBV7-2 with TRBJ2-7, with D perhaps matching TRBD1 (6 bases). The V and J ends lost 3 bases and 6 bases respectively, with 12 bases between them. CDR1 is SGHTA, CDR2 FQGNSA, per germline. The CDR3 totals 13 residues. CDR3 sequence reads: CASSFQRQAEQYF. Written as DNA, the CDR3 is TGTGCCAGCAGCTTCCAACGACAGGCCGAGCAGTACTTC.

The chain employs TRBV7-2 and TRBJ1-2; D may be TRBD1 (6 bases). The CDR3 covers 14 residues. The germline CDR1 and CDR2 sequences are SGHTA and FQGNSA. V lost 5 bases and J 5 bases, leaving 15 bases between the germline ends. CDR3 amino acids: CASSPQGGGYGYTF. In DNA, the CDR3 is TGTGCCAGCAGCCCTCAAGGGGGTGGTTATGGCTACACCTTC.

This chain joins TRBV6-1 and TRBJ2-3; TRBD2 matches at 7 bases. After removal of 1 base from V and 3 bases from J, the junction contained 1 base not matched to a gene. The length of the CDR3 is 14 residues. Looked up from germline, CDR1 is MNHNS and CDR2 is SASEGT. The CDR3 DNA follows: TGTGCCAGCAGTGAAGGGGAGGGTACAGATACGCAGTATTTT. This codes for CASSEGEGTDTQYF.

By frequency, this clone registers medium-sized. CDR3 sequence (DNA): TGCGCCAGCAGCCCGAGGACAGGGGGCTCTGGAAACACCATATATTTT. It is translated as CASSPRTGGSGNTIYF. The chain combines TRBV5-1 with TRBJ1-3; 10 bases match TRBD1. J gave up 0 bases and V 4 bases, and 4 bases lay outside the gene matches. The length of the CDR3 is 16 residues. CDR1 is SGHRS, CDR2 YFSETQ, per germline.

This sequence joins TRBV28 and TRBJ2-1; 12 bases align to TRBD1. V shed 4 bases, J shed 10 bases, and the junction held 20 bases outside the gene matches. Germline CDR1 and CDR2: MDHEN and SYDVKM. The CDR3 totals 19 residues. This CDR3 is CASSSRGQGATSKDVEQFF. The CDR3 coding sequence is TGTGCCAGCAGTTCCAGGGGACAGGGGGCGACTAGCAAGGATGTGGAGCAGTTCTTC.

This chain joins TRBV6-5 and TRBJ1-2, with D maybe TRBD1 (6 bases). V dropped 4 bases and J dropped 5 bases, with 11 bases sitting between them. This CDR3 spans 13 amino acids. Per germline, CDR1 MNHEY and CDR2 SVGAGI. Here the CDR3 reads CASSFLDSYGYTF. The CDR3 coding sequence is TGTGCCAGCAGTTTCTTGGACAGTTATGGCTACACCTTC.

The rearrangement uses TRBV27 and TRBJ2-2; TRBD2 is a possible D gene (7 bases). Germline loops: CDR1 MNHEY, CDR2 SMNVEV (reference sequence). Trimming stripped 7 bases from V and 5 bases from J, with 14 bases between. This CDR3 comprises 14 residues. The DNA for the CDR3 is TGTGCCAGCAAGCCGGGGGGCCAAACCGGGGAGCTGTTTTTT. Protein sequence: CASKPGGQTGELFF.

This rearrangement joins TRBV15 to TRBJ1-5, with 7 bases identical to TRBD1. Germline-derived CDR1 and CDR2 are LNHNV and YYDKDF (reference sequence). Trimming took 1 base from V and 7 from J; bases not matched to a gene: 13. The CDR3 totals 17 residues. CDR3 DNA: TGTGCCACCAGCAGAGCTCCAAGACAGGGAGCGCGGCAGCCCCAGCATTTT. Protein product: CATSRAPRQGARQPQHF.